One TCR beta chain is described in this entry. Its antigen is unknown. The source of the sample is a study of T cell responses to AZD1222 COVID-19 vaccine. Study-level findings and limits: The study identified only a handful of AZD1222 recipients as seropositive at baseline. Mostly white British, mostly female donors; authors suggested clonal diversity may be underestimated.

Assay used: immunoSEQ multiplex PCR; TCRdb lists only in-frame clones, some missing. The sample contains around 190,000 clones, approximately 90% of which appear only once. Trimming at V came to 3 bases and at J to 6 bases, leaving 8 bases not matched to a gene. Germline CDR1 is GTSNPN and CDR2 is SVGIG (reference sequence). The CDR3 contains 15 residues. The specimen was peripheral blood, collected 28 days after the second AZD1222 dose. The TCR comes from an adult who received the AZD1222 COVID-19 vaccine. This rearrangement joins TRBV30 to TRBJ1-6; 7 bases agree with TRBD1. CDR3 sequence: CAWRSSGTANSPLHF. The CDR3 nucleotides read TGTGCCTGGAGGTCCTCGGGGACAGCTAATTCACCCCTCCACTTT.